This T cell receptor (beta chain) stems from a study of blood T cell repertoires in COVID-19. Across the study: The United States, Italy and Spain provided the acute and convalescent COVID-19 samples. PBMCs, B-cell-depleted T cells, or T cells provided the cDNA or gDNA that made up the material.

This CDR3 region has 15 residues. CDR1 SGHNT and CDR2 YYREEE come from the germline V gene (reference sequence). V gave up 0 bases and J gave up 0 bases, with 8 bases separating them. Patients in Seattle were enrolled during active infection, then followed longitudinally. Assay used: immunoSEQ multiplex PCR; TCRdb lists only in-frame clones, some missing. The table lists some 200,000 clones, 81% of them singletons. The chain employs TRBV5-4 and TRBJ2-3; D call uncertain. The sequenced sample consisted of peripheral blood. The receptor was derived from an elderly woman with COVID-19, enrolled during active disease. CDR3 DNA: TGTGCCAGCAGCTTGGCTGCCGGTAGCACAGATACGCAGTATTTT. Translated: CASSLAAGSTDTQYF. The full variable domain, completed using reference TRBV5-4 and TRBJ2-3, is ETGVTQSPTHLIKTRGQQVTLRCSSQSGHNTVSWYQQALGQGPQFIFQYYREEENGRGNFPPRFSGLQFPNYSSELNVNALELDDSALYLCASSLAAGSTDTQYFGPGTRLTVL.